Following are 14 T cell receptor beta chains from one sample sequenced in a study of T-cell memory formation after mild COVID-19 (dated by TCRdb to the early 2020s). Library generation was performed with 5' RACE. Instrument on record: Illumina NovaSeq 6000. The public reads were reanalyzed by TCRdb: fastp trimming at Q25, MiXCR alignment, in-frame beta chains only. Each entry is one CDR3 protein sequence, shown with its most common DNA and genes. This sample has roughly 400,000 distinct CDR3 sequences in its table, and more than 20% of those were observed once. The leading ten clones occupy around 8.1% of the sample. The specimen was PBMCs or a T cell subset sorted from them (not recorded which). These receptor sequences come from an adult woman who had mild COVID-19 (a few samples of this study predate the infection). The sample titles of this study are shuffled in the database, so cell type and time point are left out; the donor was told from shared clones.

The chain uses TRBV12-3 or TRBV12-4 and TRBJ2-1; D gene uncertain. This CDR3 contains 12 residues. The germline V and J ends were trimmed by 4 bases and 9 bases, with 10 bases remaining between them. CDR3 DNA sequence: TGTGCCAGCAGTTCCCAGGTCGGTGAGCAGTTCTTC. This translates into CASSSQVGEQFF.

V is TRBV20-1 and J is TRBJ2-1; 11 bases match TRBD2. The CDR3 runs 16 residues. Per germline, CDR1 DFQATT and CDR2 SNEGSKA (reference sequence). Trimming removed 6 bases from V and 6 bases from J; junction bases left unmatched: 13. CDR3 protein: CSAVLAGGFRRNEQFF. The CDR3 bases are TGCAGTGCCGTCCTAGCGGGAGGTTTCAGGCGCAATGAGCAGTTCTTC.

This clonotype has only a few counts. This chain uses TRBV7-2 with TRBJ2-2; either TRBD1 or TRBD2 may fit D (5 bases each). Germline V gene sequence: CDR1 SGHTA, CDR2 FQGNSA. This CDR3 comprises 15 residues. Trimming left V 0 bases short and J 5 bases short, with 10 bases between. CDR3 nucleotides: TGTGCCAGCAGCTTAGCGCCAGGGAGTACCGGGGAGCTGTTTTTT. As protein: CASSLAPGSTGELFF. The full variable domain, its missing parts supplied by reference TRBV7-2 and TRBJ2-2, is GAGVSQSPSNKVTEKGKDVELRCDPISGHTALYWYRQSLGQGLEFLIYFQGNSAPDKSGLPSDRFSAERTGGSVSTLTIQRTQQEDSAVYLCASSLAPGSTGELFFGEGSRLTVL.

This clonotype came up a few times. The chain couples TRBV7-6 to TRBJ2-2, with TRBD2 identical over 7 bases. Germline trimming cut 1 base from V and 0 bases from J; bases unmatched to any gene: 8. This CDR3 has 18 residues. CDR1 and CDR2 from the germline V gene are SGHVS and FNYEAQ. CDR3 region: CASSLGAPSGTNTGELFF. CDR3 DNA sequence: TGTGCCAGCAGCTTAGGGGCCCCTAGCGGAACGAACACCGGGGAGCTGTTTTTT.

There are a few counts of this clonotype. V and J are TRBV27 and TRBJ2-7; 10 nucleotides align to TRBD2. CDR1 is MNHEY, CDR2 SMNVEV, per germline (reference sequence). CDR3 length: 14 residues. V trimming: 8 bases; J trimming: 0 bases; junction bases outside the gene matches: 4. In DNA form, the CDR3 reads TGTGCCAGCCGACTAGCGGGTAGCTCCTACGAGCAGTACTTC. Translated: CASRLAGSSYEQYF.

The rearrangement joins TRBV12-3 or TRBV12-4 to TRBJ2-5; 11 bases match TRBD1. With V trimmed by 8 bases and J by 3 bases, 5 bases remained unmatched. The CDR3 has 14 amino acids. The CDR3 nucleotides are TGTGCCAGCCAACGGACAGGGGGCAAAGAGACCCAGTACTTC. It translates to CASQRTGGKETQYF.

The chain recombines TRBV10-2 with TRBJ2-5; maybe TRBD2 (5 bases). With 2 bases removed from V and 7 bases from J, the gap between germline ends came to 14 bases. The CDR3 loop spans 14 amino acids. CDR1 is WSHSY, CDR2 SAAADI, per germline. The CDR3 region has the DNA TGCGCCAGCAGTGAGGCAGGTTATCGGGGGACCCAGTACTTC. It translates to CASSEAGYRGTQYF.

CDR3 in amino acids: CASSVVPEQTQHF. The DNA of the CDR3 is TGTGCCAGCAGCGTAGTACCCGAACAGACCCAGCATTTT. J is TRBJ1-5 and V is TRBV9; D gene uncertain. Trimming took off 0 bases at V and 11 bases at J, with 12 bases between the two ends. The CDR3 sequence is 13 residues long. The germline gives CDR1 SGDLS, CDR2 YYNGEE.

This clonotype was counted only a few times. This chain connects TRBV2 to TRBJ1-2; the match to TRBD1 covers 8 bases. The V segment lost 9 bases and the J segment 6 bases; nucleotides outside the gene matches: 18. Per germline, CDR1 SNHLY and CDR2 FYNNEI. The CDR3 extends over 16 amino acids. CDR3: CARTSHPWTGTNGYTF. As DNA, the CDR3 is TGTGCCAGGACGTCCCACCCCTGGACAGGGACTAATGGCTACACCTTC. Combining the CDR3 with reference TRBV2 and TRBJ1-2 gives the whole variable domain EPEVTQTPSHQVTQMGQEVILRCVPISNHLYFYWYRQILGQKVEFLVSFYNNEISEKSEIFDDQFSVERPDGSNFTLKIRSTKLEDSAMYFCARTSHPWTGTNGYTFGSGTRLTVV.

The chain joins TRBV15 to TRBJ1-4; D remains ambiguous. V lost 1 base and J 8 bases, leaving 17 bases between the germline ends. The CDR3 sequence is 16 residues long. From germline, CDR1 is LNHNV and CDR2 YYDKDF (reference sequence). The CDR3 nucleotides are TGTGCCACCAGCAGAGTAACAGAGAGTTTTGGGGAAAAACTGTTTTTT. Translating gives CATSRVTESFGEKLFF.

This clonotype was found many times. The chain uses TRBV12-3 or TRBV12-4 and TRBJ2-1; a weak D match, TRBD2 (7 bases). V dropped 6 bases and J dropped 8 bases, with 23 bases sitting between them. The CDR3 is made up of 16 amino acids. This CDR3 reads CASSTKGSGGGDEQFF. In DNA, the CDR3 is TGTGCCAGCAGCACAAAGGGGTCGGGGGGCGGTGATGAGCAGTTCTTC.

The chain couples TRBV24-1 to TRBJ2-3; 9 bases align to TRBD2. Germline assignment: CDR1 KGHDR and CDR2 SFDVKD. The CDR3 covers 16 residues. The junction had 2 bases not matched to a gene; V was cut back by 1 base and J by 1 base. The CDR3 bases are TGTGCCACCAGTGATTTCCAGCGGGAGGGCACAGATACGCAGTATTTT. It translates to CATSDFQREGTDTQYF.

This clonotype occurred a few times. This rearrangement joins TRBV29-1 to TRBJ1-2, with TRBD1 matching 10 bases. The junction had 4 bases not matched to a gene; V was cut back by 6 bases and J by 3 bases. The germline gives CDR1 SQVTM, CDR2 ANQGSEA. The CDR3 is 13 residues long. The CDR3 coding sequence is TGCAGCGTGACAGGGGGCAAGGACTATGGCTACACCTTC. Translation: CSVTGGKDYGYTF.

Only a few counts were recorded for this clonotype. The genes are TRBV27 and TRBJ2-1; D not resolved. V was pared by 2 bases and J by 0 bases, with 14 bases between. Looked up from germline, CDR1 is MNHEY and CDR2 is SMNVEV (reference sequence). There are 17 residues in the CDR3. CDR3 sequence reads: CASSLAATASSYNEQFF. The DNA for the CDR3 is TGTGCCAGCAGTTTAGCAGCCACAGCAAGCTCCTACAATGAGCAGTTCTTC.